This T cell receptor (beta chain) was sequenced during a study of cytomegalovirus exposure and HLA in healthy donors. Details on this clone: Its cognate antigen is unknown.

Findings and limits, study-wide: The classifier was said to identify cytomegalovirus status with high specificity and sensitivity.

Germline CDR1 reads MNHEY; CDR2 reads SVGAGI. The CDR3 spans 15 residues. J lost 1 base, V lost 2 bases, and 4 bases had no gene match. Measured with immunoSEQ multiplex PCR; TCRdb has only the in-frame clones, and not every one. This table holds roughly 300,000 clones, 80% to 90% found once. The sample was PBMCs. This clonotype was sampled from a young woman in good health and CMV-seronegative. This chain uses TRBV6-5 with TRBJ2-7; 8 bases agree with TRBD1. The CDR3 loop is CASSYQGQASYEQYF. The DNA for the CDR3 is TGTGCCAGCAGTTACCAGGGACAGGCATCCTACGAGCAGTACTTC.